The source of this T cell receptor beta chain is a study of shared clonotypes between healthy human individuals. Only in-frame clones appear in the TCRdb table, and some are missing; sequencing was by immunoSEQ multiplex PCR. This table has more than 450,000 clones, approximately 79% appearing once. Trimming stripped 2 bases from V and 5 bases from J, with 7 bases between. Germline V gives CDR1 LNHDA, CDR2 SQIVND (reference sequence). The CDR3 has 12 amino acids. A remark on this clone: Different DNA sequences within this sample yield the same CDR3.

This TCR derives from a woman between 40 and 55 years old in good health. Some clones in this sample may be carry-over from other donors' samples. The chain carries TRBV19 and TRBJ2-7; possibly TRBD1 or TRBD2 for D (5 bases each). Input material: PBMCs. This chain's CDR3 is CASSIRGDEQYF. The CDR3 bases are TGTGCCAGTAGTATAAGAGGGGACGAGCAGTACTTC.